Sequencing of this T cell receptor (beta chain) was carried out in a study of blood T cell repertoires in COVID-19. Turning to the study itself: COVID-19 samples from acute and convalescent phases originated in the United States, Italy and Spain. T cells, B-cell-depleted T cells, or PBMCs provided the cDNA or gDNA that served as material.

Germline values: CDR1 ENHRY, CDR2 SYGVKD. V lost 0 bases and J lost 7, with 10 bases in between. The CDR3 is 14 amino acids. As processed by the authors: Estimated nucleated cell counts came from reference gene primer amplification. Repertoires were generated with immunoSEQ multiplex PCR, while TCRdb's copy carries only in-frame clones and drops some. The V and J calls and clone size are taken from that table; D and trimming were inferred from the DNA. Of some 160,000 clones listed, roughly 77% are singletons. The sample taken for sequencing was peripheral blood. This chain links TRBV10-3 with TRBJ1-3; D might be TRBD1 (5 bases). The origin of this receptor is a man aged 55 to 70 with acute or convalescent COVID-19. The CDR3 bases are TGTGCCATCAGTGAGTCTTGGGGCAGTAACACCATATATTTT. It translates to CAISESWGSNTIYF.